The 21 T cell receptor beta chains presented below share a single source sample, sequenced in a study of long-term antiretroviral therapy in people with HIV. They ran version v3.0 of the immunoSEQ assay at survey level. The protocol was immunoSEQ multiplex PCR, while the TCRdb copy is restricted to in-frame clones and leaves out a portion. This sample has about 20,000 clones, with about three quarters found just once. Sequenced material: unsorted PBMCs, taken 2.9 years after starting antiretroviral therapy. The receptors were gathered from a woman between 25 and 40 years old with HIV.

This sequence joins TRBV6-1 and TRBJ1-2; 7 positions match TRBD1. Germline CDR1 and CDR2: MNHNS and SASEGT. Germline trimming cut 5 bases from V and 4 bases from J; bases unmatched to any gene: 4. CDR3 length: 13 residues. CDR3 region: CASSPGGGYGYTF. Written as DNA, the CDR3 is TGTGCCAGCAGTCCAGGGGGGGGCTATGGCTACACCTTC.

V usage is TRBV10-3 and J usage is TRBJ2-3; D gene ambiguous. CDR3 length: 15 residues. V shed 2 bases and J shed 3 bases, with 12 bases lying between them. Germline CDR1 reads ENHRY; CDR2 reads SYGVKD. The chain's CDR3 is CAISEVVGLTDTQYF. CDR3 in DNA: TGTGCCATCAGTGAGGTGGTTGGGTTAACAGATACGCAGTATTTT.

This CDR3 is CAWGQGGGYTF. The CDR3 region has the DNA TGTGCCTGGGGACAGGGAGGAGGCTACACCTTC. The chain is built from TRBV30 and TRBJ1-2; 8 nucleotides line up with TRBD1. From germline, CDR1 is GTSNPN and CDR2 SVGIG (reference sequence). V lost 5 bases to trimming and J lost 8 bases; unmatched junction nucleotides: 4. The CDR3 sequence is 11 residues long.

This clone was found a few times. The chain couples TRBV10-3 to TRBJ1-6, with D tentatively TRBD1 (5 bases). CDR1 and CDR2 from the germline V gene are ENHRY and SYGVKD. This CDR3 is 15 amino acids long. V was trimmed by 8 bases and J by 5 bases, leaving 16 bases between them. This chain's CDR3 is CAIRRGGKDNSPLHF. The CDR3 coding sequence is TGTGCCATCCGGCGCGGGGGGAAGGATAATTCACCCCTCCACTTT.

In its sample, this clone was seen once. The chain employs TRBV30 and TRBJ2-2; no reliable D call. The germline V gene has CDR1 GTSNPN and CDR2 SVGIG (reference sequence). The CDR3 covers 13 residues. The germline V and J ends were trimmed by 1 base and 4 bases, with 7 bases remaining between them. The CDR3 nucleotides read TGTGCCTGGAGTGGCGTCGGCACCGGGGAGCTGTTTTTT. Its protein is CAWSGVGTGELFF.

This sequence joins TRBV30 and TRBJ1-1; 8 bases match TRBD1. CDR3 length equals 14 residues. Germline V lookup: CDR1 GTSNPN, CDR2 SVGIG (reference sequence). V trimming: 3 bases; J trimming: 12 bases; junction bases outside the gene matches: 15. DNA for the CDR3: TGTGCCTGGAGGGAGACCTGGCCGGGACAGGTCTCTTTCTTT. Encoded protein: CAWRETWPGQVSFF.

A note on this clone: Other DNA variants within this sample encode the same CDR3. V is TRBV9 and J is TRBJ2-2, with D perhaps TRBD1 (5 bases). The V end lost 3 bases, the J end lost 1 base, and 7 bases lay between the germline ends. The germline V gene has CDR1 SGDLS and CDR2 YYNGEE. The CDR3 length is 14 residues. DNA for the CDR3: TGTGCCAGCAGCGCCGACAGGAACACCGGGGAGCTGTTTTTT. It yields the protein CASSADRNTGELFF.

This clone was observed a few times. The chain employs TRBV19 and TRBJ2-4; 7 bases are a match to TRBD2. The CDR3 contains 14 residues. The V gene's germline CDR1 is LNHDA and CDR2 SQIVND (reference sequence). V gave up 5 bases and J gave up 8 bases; unmatched junction bases: 9. The CDR3, as DNA: TGTGCCAGTAGTTCCCGGGGGAGCGGGGACATTCAGTACTTC. It translates to CASSSRGSGDIQYF.

CDR3 DNA: TGTGCCAGCAGCTTGAGGGGAGACAGCGGGGAGCTGTTTTTT. Its translation is CASSLRGDSGELFF. The J gene is TRBJ2-2, the V gene TRBV5-4; D may be TRBD1 or TRBD2 (5 bases each). The CDR3 runs 14 residues. Trimming took 1 base from V and 7 from J, leaving 11 bases between them. Germline assignment: CDR1 SGHNT and CDR2 YYREEE (reference sequence).

This clone has more than one count but fewer than ten. The J gene is TRBJ2-5, the V gene TRBV27, with 11 bases that match TRBD1. The V segment lost 5 bases and the J segment 4 bases; nucleotides outside the gene matches: 6. The germline gives CDR1 MNHEY, CDR2 SMNVEV (reference sequence). This CDR3 is 15 amino acids long. CDR3 amino acids: CASSTGTGGAETQYF. The CDR3 DNA follows: TGTGCCAGCAGTACCGGGACAGGGGGTGCAGAGACCCAGTACTTC.

As regards this clone: This same CDR3 is encoded by further DNA sequences in the sample. J is TRBJ2-4 and V is TRBV30; no clear D. Trimming cost V 3 bases and J 0 bases, with 12 bases left between them. CDR1 is GTSNPN and CDR2 is SVGIG in the germline V gene (reference sequence). The CDR3 length is 15 residues. Here the CDR3 reads CAWSATSLAKNIQYF. In nucleotides, the CDR3 is TGTGCCTGGAGCGCGACCTCGCTAGCCAAAAACATTCAGTACTTC.

This clone was counted a few times. This rearrangement joins TRBV19 to TRBJ2-3; D assignment may be TRBD1 or TRBD2 (5 bases each). Deletions cut 5 bases from V and 4 bases from J, with 10 bases between. The length of the CDR3 is 13 residues. Germline V gives CDR1 LNHDA, CDR2 SQIVND (reference sequence). The CDR3 reads CASSPLGADTQYF. CDR3 DNA: TGTGCCAGTAGTCCCCTGGGGGCAGATACGCAGTATTTT.

By share, this clone counts as medium-sized. The chain has TRBV18 and TRBJ2-7, with 9 nucleotides matching TRBD1. This CDR3 contains 14 residues. Germline CDR1 is KGHSH and CDR2 is LQKENI. The junction had 4 bases not matched to a gene; V was cut back by 4 bases and J by 3 bases. For the CDR3, the DNA is TGTGCCAGCTCACTGGGACAGGGACTCTACGAGCAGTACTTC. Amino acids: CASSLGQGLYEQYF. The full variable domain, completed using reference TRBV18 and TRBJ2-7, is NAGVMQNPRHLVRRRGQEARLRCSPMKGHSHVYWYRQLPEEGLKFMVYLQKENIIDESGMPKERFSAEFPKEGPSILRIQQVVRGDSAAYFCASSLGQGLYEQYFGPGTRLTVT.

This clone was seen a few times. V usage is TRBV5-6 and J usage is TRBJ2-7; the match to TRBD1 covers 9 bases. The junction had 10 bases not matched to a gene; V was cut back by 5 bases and J by 1 base. Germline loops: CDR1 SGHDT, CDR2 YYEEEE. CDR3 length equals 16 residues. This CDR3 reads CASREGTGFGSYEQYV. The DNA of the CDR3 is TGTGCCAGCAGAGAAGGGACAGGGTTCGGGTCCTACGAGCAGTACGTC.

The rearrangement links TRBV6-1 to TRBJ1-2; the D gene is possibly TRBD1 (5 bases). CDR1 is MNHNS and CDR2 is SASEGT in the germline V gene. Trimming shortened V by 4 bases and J by 6 bases, and 12 bases separated the two germline ends. The CDR3 totals 13 residues. CDR3 sequence: CASSVKPRDGYTF. CDR3 in DNA: TGTGCCAGCAGTGTTAAGCCCAGGGATGGCTACACCTTC.

The chain carries TRBV5-6 and TRBJ2-7; D is perhaps TRBD1 or TRBD2 (6 bases each). Germline V gene sequence: CDR1 SGHDT, CDR2 YYEEEE. Trimming left V 0 bases short and J 2 bases short, with 12 bases between. The CDR3 spans 15 residues. The CDR3 bases are TGTGCCAGCAGCTTGGATCGGGGGCTCCCCTACGAGCAGTACGTC. Amino acid sequence: CASSLDRGLPYEQYV.

The genes are TRBV6-5 and TRBJ1-3; tentative D call: TRBD1 (6 bases). Germline loops: CDR1 MNHEY, CDR2 SVGAGI. The V end lost 5 bases, the J end lost 0 bases, and 11 bases lay between the germline ends. The CDR3 loop spans 15 amino acids. CDR3 residues: CASSRTGTSGNTIYF. The CDR3 DNA is TGTGCCAGCAGTCGTACAGGGACCTCTGGAAACACCATATATTTT.

CDR3 bases: TGTGCCAGCAGGACGATCGGCTATCAATCCTACGAGCAGTACGTC. It encodes CASRTIGYQSYEQYV. V usage is TRBV6-4 and J usage is TRBJ2-7; D unclear. The CDR3 runs to 15 residues. Trimming took off 6 bases at V and 1 base at J, with 16 bases between the two ends. Germline CDR1 MRHNA, CDR2 SNTAGT.

For the CDR3, the DNA is TGTGCCAGCAGCTTGACCGAATCCTATGGCTACACCTTC. It codes for CASSLTESYGYTF. The rearrangement uses TRBV5-8 and TRBJ1-2; D ambiguous. V lost 1 base and J lost 4, with 8 bases in between. Germline values: CDR1 SGHTS, CDR2 YDEGEE. The CDR3 totals 13 residues.

The DNA for the CDR3 is TGTGCCATCAGTGACGAGACAGGTTATGGCTACACCTTC. This translates into CAISDETGYGYTF. The chain is built from TRBV10-3 and TRBJ1-2; a weak D match, TRBD1 (6 bases). Germline CDR1 and CDR2: ENHRY and SYGVKD. Deletions cut 3 bases from V and 5 bases from J, with 10 bases between. The CDR3 contains 13 residues.

This clone turned up a few times. V is TRBV7-3 and J is TRBJ1-5; D not certain. The length of the CDR3 is 13 residues. Trimming left V 5 bases short and J 6 bases short, with 11 bases between. Germline V gives CDR1 SGHTA, CDR2 FQGTGA. The CDR3 DNA reads as TGTGCCAGCAGCGTATCCCCGATTCAGCCCCAGCATTTT. Translation: CASSVSPIQPQHF.